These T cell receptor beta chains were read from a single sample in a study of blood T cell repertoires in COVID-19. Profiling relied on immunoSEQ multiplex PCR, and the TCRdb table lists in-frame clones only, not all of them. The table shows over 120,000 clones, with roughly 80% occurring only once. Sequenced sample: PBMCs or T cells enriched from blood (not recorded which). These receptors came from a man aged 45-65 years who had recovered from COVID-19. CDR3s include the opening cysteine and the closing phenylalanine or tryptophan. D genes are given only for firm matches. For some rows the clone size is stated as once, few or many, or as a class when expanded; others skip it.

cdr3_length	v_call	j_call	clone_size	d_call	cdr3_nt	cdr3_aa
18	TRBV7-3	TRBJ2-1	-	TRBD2	TGTGCCAGCAGCTTAATAGGTTTTGGGCTAGCGGACTACAATGAGCAGTTCTTC	CASSLIGFGLADYNEQFF
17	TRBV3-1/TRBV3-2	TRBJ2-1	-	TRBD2	TGTGCCAGCAGCCAACTACTAGCGGGGGCCCACTACAATGAGCAGTTCTTC	CASSQLLAGAHYNEQFF
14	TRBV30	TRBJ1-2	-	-	TGTGCCTGGAGGGGGGCGCCGACGATAGTTCCCTACACCTTC	CAWRGAPTIVPYTF
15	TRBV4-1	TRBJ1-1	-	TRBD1	TGCGCCAGCAGCCACCGGACAGGGCGGAACACTGAAGCTTTCTTT	CASSHRTGRNTEAFF
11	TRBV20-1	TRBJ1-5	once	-	TGCAGTGCTAGGACAGGCGGGCCCCAGCATTTT	CSARTGGPQHF
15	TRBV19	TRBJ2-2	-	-	TGTGCCAGTAGCCTCCTGACGGGGTTAACCGGGGAGCTGTTTTTT	CASSLLTGLTGELFF
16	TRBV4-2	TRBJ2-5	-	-	TGTGCCAGCAGCCAAGGGGTTGGGGCATACCAAGAGACCCAGTACTTC	CASSQGVGAYQETQYF
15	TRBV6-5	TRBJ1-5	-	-	TGTGCCAGCTCAGGGAACTGGAAGAGCAATCAGCCCCAGCATTTT	CASSGNWKSNQPQHF
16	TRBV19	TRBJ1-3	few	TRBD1	TGTGCCAGTAGTGCGTCACAGGGGGCAACTGGAAACACCATATATTTT	CASSASQGATGNTIYF
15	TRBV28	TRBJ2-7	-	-	TGTGCCAGCAGTTTCCGGGGGAGTTTGGTCTACGAGCAGTACTTC	CASSFRGSLVYEQYF
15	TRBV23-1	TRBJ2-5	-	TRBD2	TGCGCCAGCAGTCCCCCCTGGGGGGGGAAAGAGACCCAGTACTTC	CASSPPWGGKETQYF
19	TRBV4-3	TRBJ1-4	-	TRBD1	TGCGCCAGCAGCCAACCTAAGGACAGGGGGCGGACAACTAATGAAAAACTGTTTTTT	CASSQPKDRGRTTNEKLFF
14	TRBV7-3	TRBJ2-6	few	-	TGTGCCAGCAGCCCCACGACGGGGACCAACGTCCTGACTTTC	CASSPTTGTNVLTF
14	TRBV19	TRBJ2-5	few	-	TGTGCCAGTAGTATCGGAAGGGGGGGGGAGACCCAGTACTTC	CASSIGRGGETQYF
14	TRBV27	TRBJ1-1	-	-	TGTGCCAGCAGTTTCAGTCGAGGTCACGCTGAAGCTTTCTTT	CASSFSRGHAEAFF
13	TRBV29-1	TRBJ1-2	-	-	TGCAGCGTTGAAAAACAGGGATCGGTCGGCTACACCTTC	CSVEKQGSVGYTF
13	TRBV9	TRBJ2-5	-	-	TGTGCCAGCAGCGTACAGGTCGGCGAGACCCAGTACTTC	CASSVQVGETQYF
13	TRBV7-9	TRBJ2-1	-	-	TGTGCCAGCAGCAAGGAGGGGGCTCATGAGCAGTTCTTC	CASSKEGAHEQFF
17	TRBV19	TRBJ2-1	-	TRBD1	TGTGCCAGTAGTATAAGGCCCGGACAGGGCCCCTACAATGAGCAGTTCTTC	CASSIRPGQGPYNEQFF
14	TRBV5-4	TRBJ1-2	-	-	TGTGCCAGCAGCTTGGTGCTGGGTCCTAGGGGCTACACCTTC	CASSLVLGPRGYTF
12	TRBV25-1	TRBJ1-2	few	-	TGTGCCAGCAGTGAGACAGCCTATGGCTACACCTTC	CASSETAYGYTF
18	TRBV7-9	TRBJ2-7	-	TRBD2	TGTGCCAGCAGCTTAACGACTAGCGGGGGGAAGAACATTTACGAGCAGTACTTC	CASSLTTSGGKNIYEQYF
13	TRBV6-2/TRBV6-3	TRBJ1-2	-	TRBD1	TGTGCCAGCAGTTCTCAGGGGGCGCGAGGCTACACCTTC	CASSSQGARGYTF
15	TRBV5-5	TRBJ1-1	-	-	TGTGCCAGCAGCTGGCTCGGGACTCCTAACACTGAAGCTTTCTTT	CASSWLGTPNTEAFF
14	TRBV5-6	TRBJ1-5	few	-	TGTGCCAGCAGCTTGGGACTTTCTGATCAGCCCCAGCATTTT	CASSLGLSDQPQHF
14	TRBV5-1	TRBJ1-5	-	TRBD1	TGCGCCAGCAGCCCGGGACAGATCAATCAGCCCCAGCATTTT	CASSPGQINQPQHF
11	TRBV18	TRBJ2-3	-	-	TGTGCCAGCTCCCTAACAGATACGCAGTATTTT	CASSLTDTQYF
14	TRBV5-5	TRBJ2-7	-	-	TGTGCCAGCAGCTTGCGGGTCGAGAGGTACGAGCAGTACTTC	CASSLRVERYEQYF
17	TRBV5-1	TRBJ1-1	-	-	TGCGCCAGCAGCCCCAGCGGAGGGAACACCCAAGGCACTGAAGCTTTCTTT	CASSPSGGNTQGTEAFF
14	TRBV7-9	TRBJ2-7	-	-	TGTGCCAGCAGTGATAGCGGGACAGCCTACGAGCAGTACTTC	CASSDSGTAYEQYF
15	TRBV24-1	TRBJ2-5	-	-	TGTGCCACCAGTGATTTACCGGGGGTAGGAGAGACCCAGTACTTC	CATSDLPGVGETQYF
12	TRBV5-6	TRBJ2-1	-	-	TGTGCCAGCAGCTTGCCCCTAGCGTTGCAGTTCTTC	CASSLPLALQFF
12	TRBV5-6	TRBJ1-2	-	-	TGTGCCAGCCGTGAGAGCTTGCGTGGCTACACCTTC	CASRESLRGYTF
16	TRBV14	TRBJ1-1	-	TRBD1	TGTGCCAGCAGCCAAGGGACAGGGGGAACCTGGGATGAAGCTTTCTTT	CASSQGTGGTWDEAFF
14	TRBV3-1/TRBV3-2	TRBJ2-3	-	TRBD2	TGTGCCAGCAGCCAGGGGACTAGCTCAGATACGCAGTATTTT	CASSQGTSSDTQYF
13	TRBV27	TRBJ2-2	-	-	TGTGCCAGCAGTTTACGGGTGAACGGGGAGCTGTTTTTT	CASSLRVNGELFF
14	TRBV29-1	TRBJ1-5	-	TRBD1	TGCAGCGCTAGGGGGACAGGGATTAATCAGCCCCAGCATTTT	CSARGTGINQPQHF
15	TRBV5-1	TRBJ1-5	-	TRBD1	TGCGCCAGCAGCTTGTCCGGGACAGGGCATCAGCCCCAGCATTTT	CASSLSGTGHQPQHF
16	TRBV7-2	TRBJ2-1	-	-	TGTGCCAGCAGCCCGTTCCGGGGTACCCCCTACAATGAGCAGTTCTTC	CASSPFRGTPYNEQFF
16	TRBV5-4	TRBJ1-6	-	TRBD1	TGTGCCAGCAGCTCTCTAGGGGGACAGGGTAATCGACCCCTCCACTTT	CASSSLGGQGNRPLHF
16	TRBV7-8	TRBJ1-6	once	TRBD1	TGTGCCAGCAGCCCACCCCAGGGGGCTAACAATTCACCCCTCCACTTT	CASSPPQGANNSPLHF
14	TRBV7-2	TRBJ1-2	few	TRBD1	TGTGCCAGCAGCTTATTGGGACAGGGGTATGGCTACACCTTC	CASSLLGQGYGYTF
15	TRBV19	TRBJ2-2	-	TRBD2	TGTGCCACCCACAAGGAGAGCGGGGGGGCCGGGGAGCTGTTTTTT	CATHKESGGAGELFF
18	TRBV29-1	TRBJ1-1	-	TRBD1	TGCAGCGTTGAAGTAGATTACAGGGGGTTCCACCTTGACACTGAAGCTTTCTTT	CSVEVDYRGFHLDTEAFF
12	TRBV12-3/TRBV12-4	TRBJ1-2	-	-	TGTGCCAGCAGTTTAGGTCAATATGGCTACACCTTC	CASSLGQYGYTF